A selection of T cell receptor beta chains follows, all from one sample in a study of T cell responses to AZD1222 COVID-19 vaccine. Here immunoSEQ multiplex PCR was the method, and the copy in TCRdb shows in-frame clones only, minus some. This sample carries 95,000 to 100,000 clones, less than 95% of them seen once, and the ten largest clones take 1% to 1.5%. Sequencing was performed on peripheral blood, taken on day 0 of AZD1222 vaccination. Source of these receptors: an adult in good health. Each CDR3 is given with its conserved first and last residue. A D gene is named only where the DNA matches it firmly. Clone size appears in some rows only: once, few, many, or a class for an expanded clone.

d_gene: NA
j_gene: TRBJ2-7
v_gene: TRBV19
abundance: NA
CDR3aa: CASSITQGYEQYF
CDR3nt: TGTGCCAGTAGTATAACACAGGGCTACGAGCAGTACTTC

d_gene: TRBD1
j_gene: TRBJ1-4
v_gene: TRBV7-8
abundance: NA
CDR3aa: CASRTAQGTNEKLFF
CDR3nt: TGTGCCAGCAGGACTGCACAGGGGACTAATGAAAAACTGTTTTTT

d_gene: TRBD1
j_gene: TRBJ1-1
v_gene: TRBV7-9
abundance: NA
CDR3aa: CASRKQGAENTEAFF
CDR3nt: TGTGCCAGCCGCAAACAGGGGGCTGAGAACACTGAAGCTTTCTTT

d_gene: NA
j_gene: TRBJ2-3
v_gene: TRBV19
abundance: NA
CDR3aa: CASSRSSGEYGTQYF
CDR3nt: TGTGCCAGTAGTAGGTCGAGCGGAGAGTATGGTACGCAGTATTTT

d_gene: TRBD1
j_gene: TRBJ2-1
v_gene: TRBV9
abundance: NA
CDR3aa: CASSSGTGPYNEQFF
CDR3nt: TGTGCCAGCAGCTCCGGGACAGGGCCCTACAATGAGCAGTTCTTC

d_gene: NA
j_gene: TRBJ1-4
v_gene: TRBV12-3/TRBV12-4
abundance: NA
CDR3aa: CASRFGREEKLFF
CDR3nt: TGTGCCAGCCGATTTGGACGAGAAGAAAAACTGTTTTTT

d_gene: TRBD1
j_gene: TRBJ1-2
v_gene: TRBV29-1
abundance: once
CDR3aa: CSGATGDYGYTF
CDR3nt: TGCAGCGGAGCTACAGGGGACTATGGCTACACCTTC

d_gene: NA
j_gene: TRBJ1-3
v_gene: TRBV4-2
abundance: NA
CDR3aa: CASSQEAVYSGNTIYF
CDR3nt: TGTGCCAGCAGCCAAGAGGCAGTCTACTCTGGAAACACCATATATTTT

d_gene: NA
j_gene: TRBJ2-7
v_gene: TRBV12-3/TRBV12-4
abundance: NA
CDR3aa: CASSETGNYEQYF
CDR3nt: TGTGCCAGCAGTGAGACAGGTAACTACGAGCAGTACTTC

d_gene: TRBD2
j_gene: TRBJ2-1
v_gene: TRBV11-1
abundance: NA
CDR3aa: CASSKDGGAINEQFF
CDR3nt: TGTGCCAGCAGTAAGGACGGGGGGGCAATCAATGAGCAGTTCTTC

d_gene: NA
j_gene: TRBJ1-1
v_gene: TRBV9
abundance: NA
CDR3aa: CASSADFGTEAFF
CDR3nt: TGTGCCAGCAGCGCGGATTTTGGCACTGAAGCTTTCTTT

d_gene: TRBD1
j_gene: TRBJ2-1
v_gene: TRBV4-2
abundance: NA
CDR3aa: CASSQDLFRTGLNNEQFF
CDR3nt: TGTGCCAGCAGCCAAGATCTGTTTAGGACAGGGCTAAACAATGAGCAGTTCTTC

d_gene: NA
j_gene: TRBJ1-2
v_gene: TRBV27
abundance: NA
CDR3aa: CASASGKDYGYTF
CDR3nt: TGTGCCAGCGCCTCCGGGAAAGACTATGGCTACACCTTC

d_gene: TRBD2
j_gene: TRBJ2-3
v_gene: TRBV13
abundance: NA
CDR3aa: CASSSPRTSGGTDTQYF
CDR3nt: TGTGCCAGCAGCTCTCCCAGGACTAGCGGGGGGACAGATACGCAGTATTTT

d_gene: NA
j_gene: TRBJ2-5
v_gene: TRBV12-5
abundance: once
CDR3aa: CASGLAGLMKETQYF
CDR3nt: TGTGCTAGTGGTTTGGCGGGACTCATGAAAGAGACCCAGTACTTC

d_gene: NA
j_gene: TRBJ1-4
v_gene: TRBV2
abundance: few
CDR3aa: CASSVFMGNEKLFF
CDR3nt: TGTGCCAGCAGTGTCTTTATGGGGAATGAAAAACTGTTTTTT

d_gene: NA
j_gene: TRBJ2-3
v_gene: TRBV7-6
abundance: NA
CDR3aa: CASSAYGPGTSSTDTQYF
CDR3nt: TGTGCCAGCAGCGCCTACGGCCCCGGGACGAGTAGCACAGATACGCAGTATTTT

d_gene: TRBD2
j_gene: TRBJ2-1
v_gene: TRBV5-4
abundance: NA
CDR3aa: CASSVTSGGYNEQFF
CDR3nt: TGTGCCAGCAGCGTGACTAGCGGGGGGTACAATGAGCAGTTCTTC

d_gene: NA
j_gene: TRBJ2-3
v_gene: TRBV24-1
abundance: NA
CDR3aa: CATSDFPSTDTQYF
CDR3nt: TGTGCCACCAGTGATTTCCCGAGCACAGATACGCAGTATTTT

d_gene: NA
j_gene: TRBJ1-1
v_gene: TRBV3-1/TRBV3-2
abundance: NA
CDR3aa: CASSHRGLNTEAFF
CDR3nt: TGTGCCAGCAGCCACAGGGGACTAAACACTGAAGCTTTCTTT

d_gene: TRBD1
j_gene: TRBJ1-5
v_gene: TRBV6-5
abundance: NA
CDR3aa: CASSSRGRNQPQHF
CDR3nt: TGTGCCAGCAGCTCCAGGGGGCGGAATCAGCCCCAGCATTTT

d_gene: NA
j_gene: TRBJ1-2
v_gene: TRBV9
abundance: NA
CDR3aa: CASSAPKGQGTVLDYGYTF
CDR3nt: TGTGCCAGCAGCGCTCCTAAGGGGCAGGGTACGGTCTTAGACTATGGCTACACCTTC

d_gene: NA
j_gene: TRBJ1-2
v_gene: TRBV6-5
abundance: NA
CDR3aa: CASSYSRSNYGYTF
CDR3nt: TGTGCCAGCAGTTACTCTCGGTCGAACTATGGCTACACCTTC

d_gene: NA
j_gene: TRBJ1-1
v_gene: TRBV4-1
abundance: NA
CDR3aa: CASSHRGSGGITEAFF
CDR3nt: TGCGCCAGCAGCCATCGAGGGTCAGGTGGGATCACTGAAGCTTTCTTT

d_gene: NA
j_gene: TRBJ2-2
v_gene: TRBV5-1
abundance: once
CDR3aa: CASSSQSGGSSGELFF
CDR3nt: TGCGCCAGCAGCTCACAATCCGGGGGTAGTTCTGGGGAGCTGTTTTTT

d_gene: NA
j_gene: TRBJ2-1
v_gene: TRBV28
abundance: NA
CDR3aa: CASSLTQSQSEQFF
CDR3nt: TGTGCCAGCAGTTTGACCCAGAGTCAGAGTGAGCAGTTCTTC

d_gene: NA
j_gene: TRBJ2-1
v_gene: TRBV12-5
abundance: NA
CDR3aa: CASGFEGEAGEQFF
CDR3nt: TGTGCTAGTGGTTTTGAGGGGGAGGCTGGGGAGCAGTTCTTC

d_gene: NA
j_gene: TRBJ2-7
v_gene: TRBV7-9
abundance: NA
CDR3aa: CASSFGDPYEQYF
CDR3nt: TGTGCCAGCAGCTTTGGAGATCCCTACGAGCAGTACTTC

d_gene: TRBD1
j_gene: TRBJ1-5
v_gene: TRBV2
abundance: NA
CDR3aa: CASRSQGDQPQHF
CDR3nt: TGTGCCAGCAGATCACAGGGGGATCAGCCCCAGCATTTT

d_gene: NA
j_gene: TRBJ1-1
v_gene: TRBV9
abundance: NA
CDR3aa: CASSSLFNTEAFF
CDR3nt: TGTGCCAGCAGCTCTCTATTTAACACTGAAGCTTTCTTT

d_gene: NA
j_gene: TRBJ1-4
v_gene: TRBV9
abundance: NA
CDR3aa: CASSGGVTNEKLFF
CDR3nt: TGTGCCAGCAGCGGAGGGGTAACTAATGAAAAACTGTTTTTT

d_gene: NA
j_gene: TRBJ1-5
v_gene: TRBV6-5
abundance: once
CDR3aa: CASSYNGNSNQPQHF
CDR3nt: TGTGCCAGCAGTTACAACGGGAATAGCAATCAGCCCCAGCATTTT

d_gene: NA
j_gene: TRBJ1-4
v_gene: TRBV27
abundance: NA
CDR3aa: CASSGIQGKAWEKLFF
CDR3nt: TGTGCCAGCAGTGGAATCCAGGGGAAGGCGTGGGAAAAACTGTTTTTT

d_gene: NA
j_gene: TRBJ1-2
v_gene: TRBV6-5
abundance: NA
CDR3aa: CASSYRTEYTYGYTF
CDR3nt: TGTGCCAGCAGTTACCGGACAGAATATACCTATGGCTACACCTTC

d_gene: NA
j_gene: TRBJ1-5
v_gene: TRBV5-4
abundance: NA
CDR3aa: CASSPGGPLSNQPQHF
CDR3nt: TGTGCCAGCAGCCCGGGGGGACCGCTGAGCAATCAGCCCCAGCATTTT

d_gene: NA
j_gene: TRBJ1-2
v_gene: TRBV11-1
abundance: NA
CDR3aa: CASSFPEGHPVSYTF
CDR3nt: TGTGCCAGCAGCTTCCCGGAGGGACACCCCGTAAGCTACACCTTC

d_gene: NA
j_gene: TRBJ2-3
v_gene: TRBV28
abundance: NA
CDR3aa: CASSSEYTDTQYF
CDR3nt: TGTGCCAGCAGTTCCGAGTACACAGATACGCAGTATTTT

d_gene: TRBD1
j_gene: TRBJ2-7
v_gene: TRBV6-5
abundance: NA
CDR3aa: CASSRDRAYEQYF
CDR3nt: TGTGCCAGCAGTAGGGACAGAGCCTACGAGCAGTACTTC

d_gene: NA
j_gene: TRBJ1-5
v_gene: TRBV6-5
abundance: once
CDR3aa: CASTQLSGQPQHF
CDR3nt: TGTGCCAGCACCCAATTATCCGGACAGCCCCAGCATTTT

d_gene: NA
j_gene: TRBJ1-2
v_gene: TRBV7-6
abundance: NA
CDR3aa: CASSLETVANYGYTF
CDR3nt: TGTGCCAGCAGCTTAGAGACAGTAGCTAACTATGGCTACACCTTC

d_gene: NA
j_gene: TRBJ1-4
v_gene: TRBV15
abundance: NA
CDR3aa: CATRKARKLFF
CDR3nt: TGTGCCACCAGAAAAGCGCGAAAACTGTTTTTT

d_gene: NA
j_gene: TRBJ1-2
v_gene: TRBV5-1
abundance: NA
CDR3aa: CASSSSTLTGYGYTF
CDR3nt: TGCGCCAGCAGCTCCTCGACCCTGACAGGCTATGGCTACACCTTC

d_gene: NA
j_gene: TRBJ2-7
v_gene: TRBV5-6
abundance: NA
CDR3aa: CASSLGGDEQYF
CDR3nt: TGTGCCAGCAGCTTGGGAGGGGACGAGCAGTACTTC

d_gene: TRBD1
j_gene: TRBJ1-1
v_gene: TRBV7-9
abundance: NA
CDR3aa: CASSPDRDTEAFF
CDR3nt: TGTGCCAGCAGCCCGGACAGGGACACTGAAGCTTTCTTT